One TCR beta chain is described in this entry. A junction end diverges from the germline sequence, so it may reflect a read error. Grouping used clinical history reported by participants in a survey and questionnaire. This record belongs to a study of blood T cell repertoires in COVID-19. Study-wide background: The analysed material was cDNA or gDNA that came from T cells, B-cell-depleted T cells, or PBMCs.

The authors' processing: Reference gene primer amplification in the assay estimated nucleated cell counts. Only in-frame clones appear in the TCRdb table, and some are missing; sequencing was by immunoSEQ multiplex PCR. V, J and clone size reflect that table, while D and trimming were determined from the DNA. The sample records over 250,000 clones, around 92% being singletons. The CDR3 is 13 residues long. Germline-derived CDR1 and CDR2 are SSHAT and FNYEAQ (reference sequence). The sequenced sample consisted of PBMCs or T cells enriched from blood (not recorded which). The TCR was taken from a woman between 55 and 75 years old who had recovered from COVID-19. This chain links TRBV7-7 with TRBJ1-1; no clear D gene. The CDR3 coding sequence is TGTGCTAGCAGCTTAAATGGCAACACTGAAGCTTTCTTT. This gives the protein CASSLNGNTEAFF.